This TCR beta chain was retrieved from a study of cytomegalovirus exposure and HLA in healthy donors. Turning to the study itself: A later analysis reported the approximately 120 validation repertoires used the same platform as the roughly 700 first-cohort repertoires. The study, taken as a whole, reports: Most TCR sequences proved rare, with some public TCRs found in many donors. According to the study, 180 or so TCR beta chains were cytomegalovirus-associated. According to reports, the classifier identified cytomegalovirus status with high specificity and sensitivity.

Germline V gene sequence: CDR1 LNHNV, CDR2 YYDKDF (reference sequence). The CDR3 is 14 residues long. V was clipped by 5 bases and J by 1 base, with 8 bases between them. On this clone itself: Its matching antigen is unknown.

Clones were sequenced by immunoSEQ multiplex PCR, and TCRdb holds only the in-frame ones, with some missing. The sample lists about 54,000 clones; around nine tenths were seen once. V is TRBV15 and J is TRBJ2-2, with D tentatively TRBD1 (5 bases). The source of this sequence is a woman between 18 and 29 years old in good health and CMV-seropositive. Sequencing input: PBMCs. In nucleotides, the CDR3 is TGTGCCACCAGCTACAGGATGAACACCGGGGAGCTGTTTTTT. Protein: CATSYRMNTGELFF.